Described below is a single TCR beta chain sequence and its context. The sample is drawn from a study of control samples from healthy donors and cancer patients. Here immunoSEQ multiplex PCR was the method, and the copy in TCRdb shows in-frame clones only, minus some. The repertoire holds about 220,000 clones, with roughly 94% as singletons. V was cut by 2 bases and J by 0 bases, with 10 bases left in between. CDR3 length: 16 residues. CDR1 and CDR2 (germline): MDHEN, SYDVKM. The clonotype originates from a man aged 50-59 years in good health. What was sequenced was blood. The V gene is TRBV28, the J gene TRBJ1-4, with D unclear. The CDR3 loop reads CASSLLGTTTNEKLFF. In DNA, the CDR3 is TGTGCCAGCAGTTTACTGGGTACGACAACTAATGAAAAACTGTTTTTT. Together with reference TRBV28 and TRBJ1-4, the CDR3 gives the full variable domain: DVKVTQSSRYLVKRTGEKVFLECVQDMDHENMFWYRQDPGLGLRLIYFSYDVKMKEKGDIPEGYSVSREKKERFSLILESASTNQTSMYLCASSLLGTTTNEKLFFGSGTQLSVL.